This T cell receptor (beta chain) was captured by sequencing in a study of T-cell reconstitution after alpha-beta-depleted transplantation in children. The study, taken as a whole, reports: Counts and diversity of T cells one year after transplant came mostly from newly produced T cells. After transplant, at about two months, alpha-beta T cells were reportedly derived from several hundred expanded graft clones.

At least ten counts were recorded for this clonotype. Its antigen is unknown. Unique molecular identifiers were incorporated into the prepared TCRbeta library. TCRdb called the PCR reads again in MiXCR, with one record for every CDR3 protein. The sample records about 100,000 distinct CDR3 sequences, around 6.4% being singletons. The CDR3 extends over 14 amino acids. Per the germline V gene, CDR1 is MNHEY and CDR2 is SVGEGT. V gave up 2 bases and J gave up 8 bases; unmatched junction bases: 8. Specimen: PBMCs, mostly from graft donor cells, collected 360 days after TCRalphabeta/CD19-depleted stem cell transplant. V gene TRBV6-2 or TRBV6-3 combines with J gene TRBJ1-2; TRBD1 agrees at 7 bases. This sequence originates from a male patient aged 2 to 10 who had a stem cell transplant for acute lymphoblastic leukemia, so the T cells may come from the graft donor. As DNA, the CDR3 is TGTGCCAGCAGTTACCCTTGGACAGGTGCCGGCTACACCTTC. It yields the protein CASSYPWTGAGYTF.